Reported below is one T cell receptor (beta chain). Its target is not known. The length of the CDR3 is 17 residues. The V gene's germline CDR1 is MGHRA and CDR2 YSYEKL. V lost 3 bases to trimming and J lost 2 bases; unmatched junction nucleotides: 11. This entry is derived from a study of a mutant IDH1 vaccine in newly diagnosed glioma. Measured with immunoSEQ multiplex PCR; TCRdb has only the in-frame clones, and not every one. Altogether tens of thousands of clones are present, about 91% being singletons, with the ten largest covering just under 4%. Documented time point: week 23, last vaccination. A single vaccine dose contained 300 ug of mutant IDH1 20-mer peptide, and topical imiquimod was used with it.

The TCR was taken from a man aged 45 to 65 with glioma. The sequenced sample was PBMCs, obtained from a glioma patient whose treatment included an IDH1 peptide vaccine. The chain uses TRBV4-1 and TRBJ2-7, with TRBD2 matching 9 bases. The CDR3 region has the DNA TGCGCCAGCAGCCACCCCTTCGCTAGCGGGGTTACCTACGAGCAGTACTTC. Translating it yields CASSHPFASGVTYEQYF.